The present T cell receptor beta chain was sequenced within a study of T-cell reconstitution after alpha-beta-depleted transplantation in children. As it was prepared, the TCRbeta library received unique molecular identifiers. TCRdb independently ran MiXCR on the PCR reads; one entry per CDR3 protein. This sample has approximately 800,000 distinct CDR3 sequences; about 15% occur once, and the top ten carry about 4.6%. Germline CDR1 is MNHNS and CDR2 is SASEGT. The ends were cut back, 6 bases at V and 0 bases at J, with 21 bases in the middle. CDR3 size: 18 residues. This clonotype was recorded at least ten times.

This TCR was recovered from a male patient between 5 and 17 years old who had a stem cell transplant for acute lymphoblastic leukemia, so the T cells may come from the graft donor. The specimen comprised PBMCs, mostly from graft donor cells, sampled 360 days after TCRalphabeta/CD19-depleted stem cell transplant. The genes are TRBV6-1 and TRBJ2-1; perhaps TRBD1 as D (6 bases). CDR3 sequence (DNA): TGTGCCAGCAGCCCACAGGGAATGGGACCAGGCTCCTACAATGAGCAGTTCTTC. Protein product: CASSPQGMGPGSYNEQFF.